This T cell receptor (beta chain) was captured by sequencing in a study of OX40 agonist ivuxolimab in advanced cancers. As for the study in general: People in dose escalation had one of these cancers: hepatocellular carcinoma, melanoma, renal cell or head and neck cancer. Study-wide results and limits: Compared with others, partial responders at 0.1-3.0 mg/kg displayed clonal expansion among the lowest. In general, CD8+ T cells held more expanded clones than CD4+ did, on average.

As concerns this clone: Its antigen is as yet unknown.

Individuals having autoimmune disease history or systemic immunosuppression were not enrolled. CDR1 and CDR2 (germline): SNHLY, FYNNEI. The V gene lost 8 bases and the J gene lost 4 bases, with 12 bases spanning the gap. The CDR3 is 13 residues long. Using immunoSEQ multiplex PCR, the repertoire was profiled, and TCRdb retains in-frame clones only, with some absent. The table shows over 7,500 clones, with roughly 70% occurring only once. The sequencing here drew on CD4+ or CD8+ T cells sorted from blood, taken in a trial of the OX40 agonist ivuxolimab. The clonotype was recovered from an adult with an advanced solid tumor such as melanoma, head and neck, liver or kidney cancer. This rearrangement joins TRBV2 to TRBJ1-5; D possibly corresponds to TRBD1 (5 bases). The CDR3 spells CASGQGENQPQHF. In DNA, the CDR3 is TGTGCCAGCGGTCAAGGGGAGAATCAGCCCCAGCATTTT.